The clone carrying this TCR beta chain was observed many times. TCRdb re-derived calls from the 5' RACE reads in MiXCR, one entry per CDR3 protein. Here the sample spans 100,000 to 120,000 distinct CDR3 sequences, 12% being singletons. The data were taken from a study of early T cells in non-severe SARS-CoV-2 infection. CDR3 size: 14 residues. Germline loops: CDR1 SGHRS, CDR2 YFSETQ. Trimming took 0 bases from V and 1 from J, leaving 8 bases between them. The receptor was isolated from an adult who was a healthcare worker with PCR-confirmed SARS-CoV-2 infection or an uninfected control (not recorded which). Sequenced material: whole blood. The V and J genes are TRBV5-1 and TRBJ2-7; no reliable D call. The CDR3 DNA sequence: TGCGCCAGCAGCTTGGAGGCCGGATCCTACGAGCAGTACTTC. Translated: CASSLEAGSYEQYF.